This T cell receptor (beta chain) was sequenced for a study of OX40 agonist ivuxolimab in advanced cancers. V was cut by 8 bases and J by 2 bases, with 10 bases left in between. This CDR3 has 13 amino acids. Germline V gives CDR1 MNHEY, CDR2 SVGAGI. TCRdb keeps only in-frame clones here, not all; method: immunoSEQ multiplex PCR. This table holds more than 20,000 clones, more than 80% found once. People who had autoimmune disease history or systemic immunosuppression were excluded. The chain uses TRBV6-5 and TRBJ1-5, with D uncertain. This specimen consisted of CD4+ or CD8+ T cells sorted from blood, obtained in a trial of the OX40 agonist ivuxolimab. This sequence was found in an adult with an advanced solid tumor such as melanoma, head and neck, liver or kidney cancer. CDR3 loop: CASRYDGNQPQHF. The CDR3 coding sequence is TGTGCCAGCCGGTACGACGGCAATCAGCCCCAGCATTTT.